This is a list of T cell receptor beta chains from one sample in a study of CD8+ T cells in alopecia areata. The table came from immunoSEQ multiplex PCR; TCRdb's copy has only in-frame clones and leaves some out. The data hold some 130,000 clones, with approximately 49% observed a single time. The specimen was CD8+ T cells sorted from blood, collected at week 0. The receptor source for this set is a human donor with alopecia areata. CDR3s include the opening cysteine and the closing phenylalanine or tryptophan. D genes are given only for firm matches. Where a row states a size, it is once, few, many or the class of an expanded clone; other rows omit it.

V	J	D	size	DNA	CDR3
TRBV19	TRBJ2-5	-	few	TGTGCCAGTAGTACCCGAGGGAGAGCGACTACCCAGTACTTC	CASSTRGRATTQYF
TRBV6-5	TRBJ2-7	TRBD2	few	TGTGCCAGCAGCCCTAGCGGGGGCGAGCAGTACTTC	CASSPSGGEQYF
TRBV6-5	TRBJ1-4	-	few	TGTGCCAGCAGTTACGGATTTAATGAAAAACTGTTTTTT	CASSYGFNEKLFF
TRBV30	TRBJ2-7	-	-	TGTGCCCTGAGACGGGAGGCAGGGGAGGACGAGCAGTACTTC	CALRREAGEDEQYF
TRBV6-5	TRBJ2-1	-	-	TGTGCCAGCAGTACAGGGAACAATGAGCAGTTCTTC	CASSTGNNEQFF
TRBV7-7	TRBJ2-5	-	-	TGTGCTAGCAGCTTATGGCGGGGAGAGACCCAGTACTTC	CASSLWRGETQYF
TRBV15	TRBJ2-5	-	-	TGTGCCACCAACGCTCGACAGAACCAAGAGACCCAGTACTTC	CATNARQNQETQYF
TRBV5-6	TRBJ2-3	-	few	TGTGCCAGCAGCTTGTTGGCAGGGGACACAGATACGCAGTATTTT	CASSLLAGDTDTQYF
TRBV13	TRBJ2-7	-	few	TGTGCCAGCAGACCAAACGGGAATACCTACGAGCAGTACTTC	CASRPNGNTYEQYF
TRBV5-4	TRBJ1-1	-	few	TGTGCCAGCAGCTTGGGGTTCGGCACTGAAGCTTTCTTT	CASSLGFGTEAFF
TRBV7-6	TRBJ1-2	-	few	TGTGCCAGCAGACCCCTAGAGGGGGATGGCTACACCTTC	CASRPLEGDGYTF
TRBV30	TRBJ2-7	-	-	TGTGCCTGGAGTGTACTATCCTACGAGCAGTACTTC	CAWSVLSYEQYF
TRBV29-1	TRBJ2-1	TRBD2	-	TGCAGCGTTGAGCTACGCGGGGGGATTGCCAATGAGCAGTTCTTC	CSVELRGGIANEQFF
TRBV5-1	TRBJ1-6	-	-	TGCGCCAGCAGCTTGGGGGGGCAGTATAATTCACCCCTCCACTTT	CASSLGGQYNSPLHF
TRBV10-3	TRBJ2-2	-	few	TGTGCCATCAGTGAGTCGGCCACCACCGGGGAGCTGTTTTTT	CAISESATTGELFF
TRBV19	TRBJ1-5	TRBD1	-	TGTGCCAGTCAGGACAGGGGGAGCAATCAGCCCCAGCATTTT	CASQDRGSNQPQHF
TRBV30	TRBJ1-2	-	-	TGTGCCTGGAGTGTAGGGCAGGGGTATGGCTACACCTTC	CAWSVGQGYGYTF
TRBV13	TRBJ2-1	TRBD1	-	TGTGCCAGCAGCTTAGCCCGGGACAGTATGCAGTTCTTC	CASSLARDSMQFF
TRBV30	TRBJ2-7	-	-	TGTGCCTGGAGTGTACGGGGAAACGAGCAGTACTTC	CAWSVRGNEQYF
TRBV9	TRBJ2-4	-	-	TGTGCCAGCAGCGTAGGCGGGGGCTCCAAAAACATTCAGTACTTC	CASSVGGGSKNIQYF
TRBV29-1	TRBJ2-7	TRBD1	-	TGCAGCGGCGGGACAGGGGCCTACGAGCAGTACTTC	CSGGTGAYEQYF
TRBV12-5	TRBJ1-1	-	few	TGTGCTAGTGGTTTTTCGGTCAAGGCTACTGAAGCTTTCTTT	CASGFSVKATEAFF
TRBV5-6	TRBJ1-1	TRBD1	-	TGTGCCAGCAGCTGGACAGGCGGCACTGAAGCTTTCTTT	CASSWTGGTEAFF
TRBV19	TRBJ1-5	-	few	TGTGCCAGTAGTATTGGACAGTACAATCAGCCCCAGCATTTT	CASSIGQYNQPQHF
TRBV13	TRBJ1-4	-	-	TGTGCCAGCAGGAAACTCAGGGATGGTAATGAAAAACTGTTTTTT	CASRKLRDGNEKLFF
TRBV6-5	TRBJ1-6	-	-	TGTGCCAGCAGTTCCGGGCGAGCTCTCCACTTT	CASSSGRALHF
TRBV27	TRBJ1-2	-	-	TGTGCCAGCAGTTTTACGGGACCGATGAACTATGGCTACACCTTC	CASSFTGPMNYGYTF
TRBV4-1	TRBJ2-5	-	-	TGCGCCAGCAGCCAAGACGCGGAGGAGACCCAGTACTTC	CASSQDAEETQYF
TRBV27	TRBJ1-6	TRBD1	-	TGTGCCAGCAGTTTAGGACAGGGGGTTTCACCCCTCCACTTT	CASSLGQGVSPLHF
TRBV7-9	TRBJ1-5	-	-	TGTGCCAGCAGCTTTAGAGAGCCGGGGGGCAGGAATCAGCCCCAGCATTTT	CASSFREPGGRNQPQHF
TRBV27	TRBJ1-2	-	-	TGTGCCAGCAGCAAAGGCGGTGACTATGGCTACACCTTC	CASSKGGDYGYTF
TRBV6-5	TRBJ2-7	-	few	TGTGCCAGCAGTTACGGGACGGAATACGAGCAGTACTTC	CASSYGTEYEQYF
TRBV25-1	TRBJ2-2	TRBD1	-	TGTGCCAGCAGTCCTCACTCCGGGACAGGGAGATCCGGGGAGCTGTTTTTT	CASSPHSGTGRSGELFF
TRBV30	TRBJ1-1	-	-	TGTGCCTGGAGTGTAACGTTAAGAGGCACTGAAGCTTTCTTT	CAWSVTLRGTEAFF
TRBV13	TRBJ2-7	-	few	TGTGCCAGCAGCTCCCTCGGGGCCCTATACGAGCAGTACTTC	CASSSLGALYEQYF
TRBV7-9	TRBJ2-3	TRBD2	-	TGTGCCAGCAGCTATAGCGGGGGCACAGATACGCAGTATTTT	CASSYSGGTDTQYF
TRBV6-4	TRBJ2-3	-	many	TGTGCCAGCAGTGACTCACAGGGCACAGATACGCAGTATTTT	CASSDSQGTDTQYF
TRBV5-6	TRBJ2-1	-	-	TGTGCCAGCAGCTTGGACCCCTATGAGCAGTTCTTC	CASSLDPYEQFF
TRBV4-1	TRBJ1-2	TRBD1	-	TGCGCCAGCAGCCAAGATCCGGGACAGGGGGCAAGAGGCTACACCTTC	CASSQDPGQGARGYTF
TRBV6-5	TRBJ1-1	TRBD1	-	TGTGCCAGCAGCACCACAGGGGAGGACACTGAAGCTTTCTTT	CASSTTGEDTEAFF
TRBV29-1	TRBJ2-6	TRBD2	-	TGCAGCGTTGCCCTAGGGAGGGATGGGGCCAACGTCCTGACTTTC	CSVALGRDGANVLTF
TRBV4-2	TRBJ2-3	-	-	TGTGCCAGCAGCCAAGCTGGCAGTGCAGATACGCAGTATTTT	CASSQAGSADTQYF
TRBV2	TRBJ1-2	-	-	TGTGCCAGCACGGGGGGTCAGCTTCTTTATGGCTACACCTTC	CASTGGQLLYGYTF
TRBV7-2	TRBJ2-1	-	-	TGTGCCAGCAGCGGGGGTTTTCCCTACAATGAGCAGTTCTTC	CASSGGFPYNEQFF
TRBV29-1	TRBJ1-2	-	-	TGCAGCGTCGCCACAGGCGCAGGTATTCGGGACTATGGCTACACCTTC	CSVATGAGIRDYGYTF
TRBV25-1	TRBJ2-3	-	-	TGTGCCAGCAGTAAACATATAGGGAGTAGCACAGATACGCAGTATTTT	CASSKHIGSSTDTQYF
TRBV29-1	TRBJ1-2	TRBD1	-	TGCAGCGTTAAACAGGGGGCGGGAGGCTACACCTTC	CSVKQGAGGYTF
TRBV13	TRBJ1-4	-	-	TGTGCCAGCAGCTTACCCAGGCCTAATGAAAAACTGTTTTTT	CASSLPRPNEKLFF
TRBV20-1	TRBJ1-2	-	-	TGCAGTGCTGGAAAAGAGGTCGAGAACTTC	CSAGKEVENF
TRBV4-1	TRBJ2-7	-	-	TGCGCCAGCAGCCCATTCGGGACAAGCTCCTACGAGCAGTACTTC	CASSPFGTSSYEQYF
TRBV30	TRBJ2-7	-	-	TGTGCCTTAGGGGACGAGCAGTACTTC	CALGDEQYF
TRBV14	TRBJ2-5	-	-	TGTGCCAGCAGCCAAGAGTGGGGCGGCGGCCACAGGACCCAGTACTTC	CASSQEWGGGHRTQYF
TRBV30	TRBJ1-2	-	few	TGTGCCTGGAGTGAGAGCGCATATGGCTACACCTTC	CAWSESAYGYTF
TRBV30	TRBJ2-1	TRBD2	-	TGTGCCTGGGACTGGGGACTAGCGGGTAAATCCTACAATGAGCAGTTCTTC	CAWDWGLAGKSYNEQFF